The 16 T cell receptor beta chains reported below all come from one sample, sequenced in a study of blood T cell repertoires in COVID-19. Sequencing used immunoSEQ multiplex PCR; TCRdb keeps in-frame clones, though not all of them. The sample lists around 240,000 clones, roughly 84% occurring once. Sequencing was performed on peripheral blood. The source of these receptors is a man aged 40-50 years with acute or convalescent COVID-19.

The chain combines TRBV29-1 with TRBJ2-1; 9 nucleotides line up with TRBD1. Trimming removed 8 bases from V and 10 bases from J; junction bases left unmatched: 12. The germline V gene encodes CDR1 SQVTM and CDR2 ANQGSEA. The CDR3 runs to 13 residues. CDR3 loop: CSLGQGSLVEQFF. The CDR3 region has the DNA TGCAGCTTGGGACAGGGTAGTCTAGTGGAGCAGTTCTTC.

The chain employs TRBV28 and TRBJ2-1; TRBD1 matches 10 bases. Germline lookup yields CDR1 MDHEN and CDR2 SYDVKM. Germline trimming cut 5 bases from V and 9 bases from J; bases unmatched to any gene: 10. This CDR3 comprises 15 residues. In nucleotides, the CDR3 is TGTGCCAGCAGTCAGAGGACAGGGGGGAGAGGTGAGCAGTTCTTC. This encodes CASSQRTGGRGEQFF.

This chain links TRBV27 with TRBJ1-1; 7 bases line up with TRBD1. The trim removed 0 bases at V and 5 bases at J, leaving 12 bases unmatched. Germline lookup yields CDR1 MNHEY and CDR2 SMNVEV (reference sequence). This CDR3 comprises 17 residues. This CDR3 is CASSLSTGDGRGTEAFF. In DNA, the CDR3 is TGTGCCAGCAGTTTATCCACAGGGGACGGGAGGGGAACTGAAGCTTTCTTT.

A single count supports this clone. The V and J genes are TRBV5-3 and TRBJ2-2; 11 nucleotides match TRBD1. TRBV5-3 is assigned to the ORF class and has an uncertain function. Unmatched junction bases numbered 16, after V lost 8 bases and J lost 4 bases. The CDR3 covers 18 residues. The DNA of the CDR3 is TGTGCCAGTTCCCGGGACAGGGGGTTCGGTGATAGCACCGGGGAGCTGTTTTTT. Translated, it gives CASSRDRGFGDSTGELFF.

V usage is TRBV13 and J usage is TRBJ2-1; 10 positions agree with TRBD2. The junction had 9 bases not matched to a gene; V was cut back by 5 bases and J by 5 bases. Germline values: CDR1 PRHDT, CDR2 FYEKMQ (reference sequence). The CDR3 totals 16 residues. CDR3 coding DNA: TGTGCCAGCAGCCAACTAGGTAGCGGGGGGAACAATGAGCAGTTCTTC. Its translation: CASSQLGSGGNNEQFF.

J is TRBJ1-1 and V is TRBV30, with D maybe TRBD1 (6 bases). V lost 4 bases to trimming and J lost 5 bases, with 11 bases between them. The germline CDR1 and CDR2 sequences are GTSNPN and SVGIG (reference sequence). This CDR3 is 12 amino acids long. The CDR3 loop is CAWIFRGTEAFF. CDR3 DNA: TGTGCCTGGATCTTCAGGGGAACTGAAGCTTTCTTT. Full variable domain (missing parts from reference TRBV30 and TRBJ1-1): SQTIHQWPATLVQPVGSPLSLECTVEGTSNPNLYWYRQAAGRGLQLLFYSVGIGQISSEVPQNLSASRPQDRQFILSSKKLLLSDSGFYLCAWIFRGTEAFFGQGTRLTVV.

The rearrangement joins TRBV6-5 to TRBJ1-1; the match to TRBD1 covers 9 bases. V dropped 9 bases and J dropped 4; count of bases not matched to a gene: 3. Per the germline V gene, CDR1 is MNHEY and CDR2 is SVGAGI. The CDR3 consists of 12 residues. CDR3 region: CASVTGGTEAFF. In DNA form, the CDR3 reads TGTGCCAGTGTGACAGGGGGCACTGAAGCTTTCTTT.

The rearrangement joins TRBV15 to TRBJ2-1; TRBD2 is a possible D gene (6 bases). The CDR3 consists of 15 residues. Trimming took off 7 bases at V and 6 bases at J, with 19 bases between the two ends. Germline assignment: CDR1 LNHNV and CDR2 YYDKDF (reference sequence). Here the CDR3 DNA reads TGTGCCACCACCTCGGGACTGGCCCCCCGCAATGAGCAGTTCTTC. Translation: CATTSGLAPRNEQFF.

Here the CDR3 DNA reads TGCGCCAGCAGCTTGATGGAGGGGGCATTGATAGATACGCAGTATTTT. This translates into CASSLMEGALIDTQYF. The chain combines TRBV5-1 with TRBJ2-3, with D maybe TRBD1 (7 bases). The CDR3 has 16 residues. The germline V and J ends were trimmed by 1 base and 5 bases, with 17 bases remaining between them. The germline CDR1 and CDR2 sequences are SGHRS and YFSETQ.

This chain links TRBV7-2 with TRBJ1-6, with D possibly TRBD1 on 6 matching bases. Germline CDR1 SGHTA, CDR2 FQGNSA. The CDR3 spans 15 residues. Trimming took off 6 bases at V and 10 bases at J, with 19 bases between the two ends. CDR3 nucleotides: TGTGCCAGCAGTTATATTACAGGGTTAAGCTCACCCCTCCACTTT. As protein: CASSYITGLSSPLHF.

The V call is TRBV5-1, the J call TRBJ1-2; D remains ambiguous. The CDR3 consists of 13 residues. CDR1 and CDR2 (germline): SGHRS, YFSETQ. V was trimmed by 0 bases and J by 4 bases, leaving 7 bases between them. CDR3 region: CASSLAEAYGYTF. CDR3 coding DNA: TGCGCCAGCAGCTTGGCTGAGGCCTATGGCTACACCTTC. The variable domain in full, completed from reference TRBV5-1 and TRBJ1-2, reads KAGVTQTPRYLIKTRGQQVTLSCSPISGHRSVSWYQQTPGQGLQFLFEYFSETQRNKGNFPGRFSGRQFSNSRSEMNVSTLELGDSALYLCASSLAEAYGYTFGSGTRLTVV.

The rearrangement uses TRBV7-8 and TRBJ1-2; 7 bases fit TRBD1. CDR3 length equals 16 residues. Germline CDR1 reads SGHVS; CDR2 reads FQNEAQ. V shed 3 bases and J 4 bases; nucleotides not matched to a gene: 11. CDR3 nucleotides: TGTGCCAGCAGCTTTACCTCCGGGACAGCCATCTATGGCTACACCTTC. Translation: CASSFTSGTAIYGYTF.

The chain joins TRBV4-1 to TRBJ1-5; possible D gene TRBD1, 5 bases. Germline CDR1 and CDR2: MGHRA and YSYEKL. V shed 1 base and J shed 5 bases, with 12 bases lying between them. The CDR3 sequence is 15 residues long. CDR3 residues: CASSQGPRAHQPQHF. The CDR3 region has the DNA TGCGCCAGCAGCCAAGGCCCCAGGGCACATCAGCCCCAGCATTTT.

This CDR3 reads CASSAGLAEQFF. The CDR3 DNA follows: TGTGCCAGCAGCGCGGGACTAGCGGAGCAGTTCTTC. The rearrangement links TRBV9 to TRBJ2-1; TRBD2 matches at 10 bases. The germline gives CDR1 SGDLS, CDR2 YYNGEE. This CDR3 is built from 12 residues. J gave up 10 bases and V 3 bases, and 1 base lay outside the gene matches.

V is TRBV11-1 and J is TRBJ2-5; D unclear. The germline V and J ends were trimmed by 4 bases and 0 bases, with 12 bases remaining between them. Germline V CDR1 and CDR2: SGHAT, FQDESV (reference sequence). This CDR3 region has 15 residues. CDR3 loop: CASSYKQSYQETQYF. CDR3 DNA sequence: TGTGCCAGCAGCTACAAACAGAGTTACCAAGAGACCCAGTACTTC. The complete variable domain, with remaining parts taken from reference TRBV11-1 and TRBJ2-5, reads EAEVAQSPRYKITEKSQAVAFWCDPISGHATLYWYRQILGQGPELLVQFQDESVVDDSQLPKDRFSAERLKGVDSTLKIQPAELGDSAMYLCASSYKQSYQETQYFGPGTRLLVL.

This clone has at least ten counts. The J gene is TRBJ1-4, the V gene TRBV5-1; D is undetermined. Germline V CDR1 and CDR2: SGHRS, YFSETQ. V dropped 1 base and J dropped 0 bases, with 4 bases sitting between them. This CDR3 has 14 residues. The CDR3, as DNA: TGCGCCAGCAGCTTGACAGCAACTAATGAAAAACTGTTTTTT. It yields the protein CASSLTATNEKLFF. The full variable domain, completed using reference TRBV5-1 and TRBJ1-4, is KAGVTQTPRYLIKTRGQQVTLSCSPISGHRSVSWYQQTPGQGLQFLFEYFSETQRNKGNFPGRFSGRQFSNSRSEMNVSTLELGDSALYLCASSLTATNEKLFFGSGTQLSVL.